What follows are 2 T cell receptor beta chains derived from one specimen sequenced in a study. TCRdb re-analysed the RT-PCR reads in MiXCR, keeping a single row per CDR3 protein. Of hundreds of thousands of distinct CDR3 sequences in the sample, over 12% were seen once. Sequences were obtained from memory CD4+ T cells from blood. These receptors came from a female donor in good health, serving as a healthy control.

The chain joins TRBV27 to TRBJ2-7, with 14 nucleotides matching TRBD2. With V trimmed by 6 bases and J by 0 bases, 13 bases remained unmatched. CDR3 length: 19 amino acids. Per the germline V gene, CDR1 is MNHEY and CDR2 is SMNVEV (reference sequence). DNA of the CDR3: TGTGCCAGCAGAGCTAGGGGGGGACTAGCGGGAGTCCGCTCCTACGAGCAGTACTTC. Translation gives CASRARGGLAGVRSYEQYF.

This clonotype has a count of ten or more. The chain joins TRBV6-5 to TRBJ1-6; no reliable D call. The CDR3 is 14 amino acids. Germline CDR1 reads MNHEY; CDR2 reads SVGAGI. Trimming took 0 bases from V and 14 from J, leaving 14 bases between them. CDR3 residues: CASSYSLFSGTLHF. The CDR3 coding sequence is TGTGCCAGCAGTTACTCACTCTTTTCGGGGACCCTCCACTTT.